The rows below give T cell receptor beta chains drawn from one sample of a study of response to subunit inactivated influenza vaccine. TCRdb re-called the RT-PCR reads through MiXCR, storing one row per CDR3 protein. The repertoire has fewer than 550,000 distinct CDR3 sequences, less than 30% of them found once; the top ten carry 1.9%. Sequencing used CD4+ T cells sorted from PBMCs, obtained approximately 5 days after vaccination. These receptors were obtained from a man in his fifties or sixties who received an inactivated influenza vaccine. The CDR3 runs from the conserved cysteine through the conserved F or W. A D gene is named only where the DNA matches it firmly. Clone sizes are given selectively: once, few, many, or a class where the clone is expanded.

clone size	J gene	D gene	V gene	CDR3 protein	CDR3 DNA
.	TRBJ2-2	.	TRBV7-2	CASSQPFSGYTGELFF	TGTGCCAGCAGCCAACCGTTTTCGGGGTACACCGGGGAGCTGTTTTTT
.	TRBJ2-5	TRBD2	TRBV6-5	CASSYSIREGTQYF	TGTGCCAGCAGTTACTCGATTAGGGAGGGGACCCAGTACTTC
once	TRBJ2-7	.	TRBV20-1	CSARDLLAAYEQYF	TGCAGTGCTAGAGATCTTCTAGCTGCCTACGAGCAGTACTTC
.	TRBJ2-3	TRBD2	TRBV20-1	CSELAGGTDTQYF	TGCAGTGAGTTAGCGGGGGGCACAGATACGCAGTATTTT
few	TRBJ2-7	TRBD2	TRBV28	CASSSGTSRVYF	TGTGCCAGCAGTTCCGGGACTAGCAGGGTGTACTTC
.	TRBJ2-5	.	TRBV6-2/TRBV6-3	CASSPSPQETQYF	TGTGCCAGCAGTCCGTCTCCACAAGAGACCCAGTACTTC
few	TRBJ2-2	.	TRBV5-1	CASSGSPGLQNTGELFF	TGCGCCAGCAGCGGATCCCCGGGACTTCAGAACACCGGGGAGCTGTTTTTT
.	TRBJ2-7	TRBD1	TRBV15	CATSRVVTGGKTYEQYF	TGTGCCACCAGCAGAGTAGTAACAGGGGGGAAGACTTACGAGCAGTACTTC
many	TRBJ2-3	TRBD1	TRBV20-1	CSASDIGTVTDTQYF	TGCAGTGCTAGCGATATTGGGACAGTTACAGATACGCAGTATTTT
few	TRBJ2-3	.	TRBV12-3/TRBV12-4	CASSSSPATQYF	TGTGCCAGCAGTTCCTCCCCAGCGACGCAGTATTTT
.	TRBJ1-1	.	TRBV12-3/TRBV12-4	CASSFNDMNTEAFF	TGTGCCAGCAGTTTTAATGACATGAACACTGAAGCTTTCTTT
.	TRBJ2-5	.	TRBV15	CATSRDSLGTQYF	TGTGCCACCAGCAGAGATAGTTTGGGGACCCAGTACTTC
.	TRBJ1-1	.	TRBV4-3	CASSQDRSPPAEAFF	TGCGCCAGCAGCCAAGACCGGTCCCCTCCGGCTGAAGCTTTCTTT
.	TRBJ2-7	.	TRBV7-3	CASSSGGAQYF	TGTGCCAGCAGCTCTGGGGGGGCGCAGTACTTC
.	TRBJ1-1	TRBD1	TRBV7-8	CASSTRDRVSGEAFF	TGTGCCAGCAGCACTAGGGACAGGGTATCGGGTGAAGCTTTCTTT
many	TRBJ2-5	TRBD2	TRBV24-1	CATSLGGTQETQYF	TGTGCCACCAGTCTGGGGGGGACCCAAGAGACCCAGTACTTC
.	TRBJ2-7	.	TRBV5-5	CASSLYGGRVGEQYF	TGTGCCAGCAGCTTGTACGGGGGCAGGGTTGGCGAGCAGTACTTC
few	TRBJ1-5	.	TRBV7-9	CASSSDGGSQHF	TGTGCCAGCAGCTCAGACGGAGGTTCCCAGCATTTT
few	TRBJ2-7	.	TRBV24-1	CATSDPGVPYEQYF	TGTGCCACCAGTGATCCAGGGGTTCCCTACGAGCAGTACTTC
.	TRBJ2-7	TRBD2	TRBV20-1	CSASATSGGASEQYF	TGCAGTGCTAGCGCCACTAGCGGGGGGGCTTCCGAGCAGTACTTC